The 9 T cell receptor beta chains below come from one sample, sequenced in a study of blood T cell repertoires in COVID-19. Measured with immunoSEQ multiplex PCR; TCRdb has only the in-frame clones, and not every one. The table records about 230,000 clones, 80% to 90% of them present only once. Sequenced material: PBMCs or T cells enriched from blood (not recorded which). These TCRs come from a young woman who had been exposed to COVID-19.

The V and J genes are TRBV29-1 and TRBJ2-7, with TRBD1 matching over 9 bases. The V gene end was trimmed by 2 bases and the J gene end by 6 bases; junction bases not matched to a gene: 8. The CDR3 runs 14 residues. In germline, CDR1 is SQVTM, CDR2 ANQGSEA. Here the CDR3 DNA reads TGCAGCGTTGAACTCCGGACAGGGGTAATCGAGCAGTACTTC. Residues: CSVELRTGVIEQYF.

The CDR3 coding sequence is TGTGCCAGCAGATTTCAGGGGGATACTGAAGCTTTCTTT. Protein sequence: CASRFQGDTEAFF. V gene TRBV3-1 (or the pseudogene TRBV3-2) combines with J gene TRBJ1-1, with TRBD1 identical over 7 bases. The J segment lost 5 bases and the V segment lost 6 bases, leaving 6 bases of the junction unmatched. There are 13 residues in the CDR3. Germline CDR1 reads LGHDT; CDR2 reads YNNKEL (reference sequence).

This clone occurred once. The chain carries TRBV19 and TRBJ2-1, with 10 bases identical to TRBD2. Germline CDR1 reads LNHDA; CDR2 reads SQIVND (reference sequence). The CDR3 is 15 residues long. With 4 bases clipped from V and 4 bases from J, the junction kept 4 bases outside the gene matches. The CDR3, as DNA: TGTGCCAGTAGTACACTAGCGGGAAAATACAATGAGCAGTTCTTC. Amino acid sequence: CASSTLAGKYNEQFF.

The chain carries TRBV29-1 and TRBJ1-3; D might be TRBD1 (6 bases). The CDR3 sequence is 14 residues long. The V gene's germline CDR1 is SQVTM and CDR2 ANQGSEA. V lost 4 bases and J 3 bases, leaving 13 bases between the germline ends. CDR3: CSVAPGAIGNTIYF. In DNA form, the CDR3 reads TGCAGCGTTGCTCCAGGGGCCATTGGAAACACCATATATTTT.

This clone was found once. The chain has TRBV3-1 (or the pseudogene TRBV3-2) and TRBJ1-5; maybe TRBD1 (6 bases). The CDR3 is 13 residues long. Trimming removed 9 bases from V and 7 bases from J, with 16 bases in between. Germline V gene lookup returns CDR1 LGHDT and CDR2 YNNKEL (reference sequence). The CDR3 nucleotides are TGTGCCAGTTCGGACAGAACGGGACAGCCCCAGCATTTT. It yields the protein CASSDRTGQPQHF.

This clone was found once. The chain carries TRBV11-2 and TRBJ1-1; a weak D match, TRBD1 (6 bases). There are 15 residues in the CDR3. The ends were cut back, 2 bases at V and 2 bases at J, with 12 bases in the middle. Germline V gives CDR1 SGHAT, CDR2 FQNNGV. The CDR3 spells CASSLIGTSNTEAFF. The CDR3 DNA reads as TGTGCCAGCAGCTTAATCGGGACATCCAACACTGAAGCTTTCTTT.

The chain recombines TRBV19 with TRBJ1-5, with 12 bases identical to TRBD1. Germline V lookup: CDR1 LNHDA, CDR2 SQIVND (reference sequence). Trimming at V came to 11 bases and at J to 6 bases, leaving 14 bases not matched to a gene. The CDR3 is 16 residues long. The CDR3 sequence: CASSTHGTGGIQPQHF. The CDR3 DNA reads TGTGCCTCGTCAACCCATGGGACAGGGGGCATTCAGCCCCAGCATTTT.

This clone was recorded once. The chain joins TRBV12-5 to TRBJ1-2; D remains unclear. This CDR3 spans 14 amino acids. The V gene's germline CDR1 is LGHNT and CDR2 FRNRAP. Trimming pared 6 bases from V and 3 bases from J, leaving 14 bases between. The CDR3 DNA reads TGTGCTAGTGGCCGGAGGGTGGAGTACTATGGCTACACCTTC. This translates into CASGRRVEYYGYTF.

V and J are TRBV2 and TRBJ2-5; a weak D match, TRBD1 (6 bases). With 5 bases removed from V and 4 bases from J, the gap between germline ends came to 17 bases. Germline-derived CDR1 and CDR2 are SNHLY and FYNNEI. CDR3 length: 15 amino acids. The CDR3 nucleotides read TGTGCCAGCAGTTATACAGGGCAGGGGCTAGAGACCCAGTACTTC. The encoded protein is CASSYTGQGLETQYF.